These T cell receptor beta chains were read from a single sample in a study of cytomegalovirus exposure and HLA in healthy donors. Profiled with immunoSEQ multiplex PCR; TCRdb holds only in-frame clones, not every one. Of approximately 60,000 clones listed, just over 90% were seen once; the top ten hold around 5.8%. Sequencing input: PBMCs. The source is a woman between 18 and 29 years old in good health and CMV-seronegative. Both conserved end residues are part of each CDR3. Each record gives: V gene, clone size, D gene, J gene, CDR3 DNA, CDR3 protein. The D gene is left open where the match is weak. Clone size appears in some rows only: once, few, many, or a class for an expanded clone.

>TRBV19|few|NA|TRBJ1-2
TGTGCCAGTAGTATTCAGGATCCCATTGGCTACACCTTC
CASSIQDPIGYTF
>TRBV18|once|TRBD1|TRBJ2-7
TGTGCCAGCTCACCCGGGACAGGGAGGTACGAGCAGTACTTC
CASSPGTGRYEQYF
>TRBV27|NA|NA|TRBJ1-1
TGTGCCAGCAGGTCCGGACTTCGGGCCCACACTGAAGCTTTCTTT
CASRSGLRAHTEAFF
>TRBV5-4|NA|NA|TRBJ1-1
TGTGCCAGCAGCTCGACCCCTCGAACGAGGGCTAGGTTCCGGACTGAAGCTTTCTTT
CASSSTPRTRARFRTEAFF
>TRBV11-1|NA|TRBD1|TRBJ2-5
TGTGCCAGCAGCCGAGACAGGGCCCAAGAGACCCAGTACTTC
CASSRDRAQETQYF
>TRBV10-3|NA|NA|TRBJ2-3
TGTGCCATCGGTGGATTGACGAGGGCCCGCACAGATACGCAGTATTTT
CAIGGLTRARTDTQYF
>TRBV27|NA|NA|TRBJ1-4
TGTGCCAGCAGTCCACTACAAGCAACTAATGAAAAACTGTTTTTT
CASSPLQATNEKLFF
>TRBV15|NA|NA|TRBJ1-1
TGTGCCACCAGCAGCTTCCCCTACCGCGTTACCATAGGACAGAATCATGAAGCTTTCTTT
CATSSFPYRVTIGQNHEAFF
>TRBV2|NA|NA|TRBJ1-5
TGTGCCAGCAGTGATGTGTATACAGGGAATCAGCCCCAGCATTTT
CASSDVYTGNQPQHF
>TRBV9|once|TRBD2|TRBJ2-3
TGTGCCAGCAGCGTCGGCGGGGGGAGCACAGATACGCAGTATTTT
CASSVGGGSTDTQYF
>TRBV7-2|NA|NA|TRBJ1-2
TGTGCCAGCAGCTTAGAACCCGTTGGCGGCTACACCTTC
CASSLEPVGGYTF
>TRBV7-9|NA|TRBD1|TRBJ1-3
TGTGCCAGCAGGAGTCGGGACAGACCTGGAAACACCATATATTTT
CASRSRDRPGNTIYF
>TRBV2|NA|NA|TRBJ1-6
TGTGCCAGCAGTGAAAACGGGAATTCACCCCTCCACTTT
CASSENGNSPLHF
>TRBV2|NA|NA|TRBJ1-1
TGTGCCAGCCCGGGCGGCAGGGGGAACACTGAAGCTTTCTTT
CASPGGRGNTEAFF
>TRBV6-4|NA|NA|TRBJ1-2
TGTGCCAGCAAAAGAACAGGGCAAGCTAACTATGGCTACACCTTC
CASKRTGQANYGYTF
>TRBV2|NA|TRBD2|TRBJ2-3
TGTGCCAGCAGATTGACTAGCGGGAGGACTTCCCTTAGCACAGATACGCAGTATTTT
CASRLTSGRTSLSTDTQYF
>TRBV7-9|NA|NA|TRBJ1-5
TGTGCCAGCAGCTTGTCGGGGGATCAGCCCCAGCATTTT
CASSLSGDQPQHF
>TRBV19|NA|NA|TRBJ2-5
TGTGCCAGTAGTATAAGGGTATTGGACAACCAAGAGACCCAGTACTTC
CASSIRVLDNQETQYF
>TRBV9|NA|TRBD1|TRBJ1-1
TGTGCCAGCAGCGACCGGGACAGGGTCACTGAAGCTTTCTTT
CASSDRDRVTEAFF
>TRBV5-1|NA|NA|TRBJ2-3
TGCGCCAGCAGCTTGTTTAGCGCAGTCACAGATACGCAGTATTTT
CASSLFSAVTDTQYF